This section outlines one TCR beta chain sequence together with its context. Its target is not known. The protocol was immunoSEQ multiplex PCR, while the TCRdb copy is restricted to in-frame clones and leaves out a portion. The table shows more than 200,000 clones, with less than 95% occurring only once. This entry belongs to a study of cytomegalovirus exposure and HLA in healthy donors. Overall study results and limits: With high specificity and sensitivity, the classifier reportedly diagnosed cytomegalovirus status.

Sequences were obtained from PBMCs. The receptor's source is a woman in her twenties or thirties in good health and CMV-seronegative.

The CDR3 here is CASSARDRGVGAKNIQYF. As DNA, the CDR3 is TGTGCCAGTAGTGCTCGGGACAGGGGAGTCGGAGCCAAAAACATTCAGTACTTC. This chain joins TRBV19 and TRBJ2-4, with TRBD1 matching over 10 bases. Germline V gene sequence: CDR1 LNHDA, CDR2 SQIVND (reference sequence). The CDR3 contains 18 residues. V lost 5 bases, J lost 0 bases, and 10 bases stayed unmatched.